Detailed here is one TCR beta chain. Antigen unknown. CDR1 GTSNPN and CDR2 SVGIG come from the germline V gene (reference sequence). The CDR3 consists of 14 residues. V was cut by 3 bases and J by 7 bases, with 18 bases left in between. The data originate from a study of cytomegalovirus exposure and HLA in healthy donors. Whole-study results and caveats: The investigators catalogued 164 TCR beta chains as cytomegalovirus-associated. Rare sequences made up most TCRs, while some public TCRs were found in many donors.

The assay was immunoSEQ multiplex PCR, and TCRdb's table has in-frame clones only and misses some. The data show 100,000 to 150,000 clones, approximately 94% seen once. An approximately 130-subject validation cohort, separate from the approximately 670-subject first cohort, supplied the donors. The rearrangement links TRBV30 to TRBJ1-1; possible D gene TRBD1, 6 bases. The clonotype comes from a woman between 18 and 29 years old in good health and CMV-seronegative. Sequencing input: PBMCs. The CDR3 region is CAWSRQADSVEAFF. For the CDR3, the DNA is TGTGCCTGGAGCCGACAGGCGGATTCTGTTGAAGCTTTCTTT.